These 18 T cell receptor beta chains were sequenced from one sample in a study of blood T cell repertoires in COVID-19. TCRdb's copy holds only in-frame clones and misses some; the assay was immunoSEQ multiplex PCR. The sample carries 130,000 or so clones, just over 85% recorded once. The source material was peripheral blood. The origin of the receptors is a man aged 35-49 years with acute or convalescent COVID-19.

This chain connects TRBV30 to TRBJ2-5; perhaps TRBD1 as D (6 bases). V lost 0 bases, J lost 4 bases, and 15 bases lay in between. The germline CDR1 and CDR2 sequences are GTSNPN and SVGIG (reference sequence). This CDR3 region has 15 residues. The CDR3 loop reads CAWSVQSQGIETQYF. CDR3 in DNA: TGTGCCTGGAGTGTACAGAGTCAGGGGATAGAGACCCAGTACTTC.

CDR3 region: CASSTQSSGANVLTF. The CDR3 DNA is TGTGCCAGCAGCACACAGTCCTCTGGGGCCAACGTCCTGACTTTC. This sequence joins TRBV3-1 (or the pseudogene TRBV3-2) and TRBJ2-6; D is uncertain. Trimming took 5 bases from V and 0 from J, leaving 8 bases between them. Looked up from germline, CDR1 is LGHDT and CDR2 is YNNKEL (reference sequence). The CDR3 is made up of 15 amino acids.

The chain joins TRBV7-2 to TRBJ2-7; TRBD2 might be the D (6 bases). This CDR3 region has 14 residues. With 5 bases removed from V and 7 bases from J, the gap between germline ends came to 18 bases. Germline V CDR1 and CDR2: SGHTA, FQGNSA. CDR3: CASSPGLPFEEQYF. The CDR3 DNA is TGTGCCAGCAGCCCGGGACTCCCGTTCGAAGAGCAGTACTTC. The full variable domain, completed using reference TRBV7-2 and TRBJ2-7, is GAGVSQSPSNKVTEKGKDVELRCDPISGHTALYWYRQSLGQGLEFLIYFQGNSAPDKSGLPSDRFSAERTGGSVSTLTIQRTQQEDSAVYLCASSPGLPFEEQYFGPGTRLTVT.

The chain is built from TRBV5-1 and TRBJ2-5, with 8 bases fitting TRBD2. The germline V gene has CDR1 SGHRS and CDR2 YFSETQ. This CDR3 has 15 residues. Germline trimming cut 0 bases from V and 5 bases from J; bases unmatched to any gene: 6. The CDR3 bases are TGCGCCAGCAGCTTGGGTCCGGGAGGGCCTGAGACCCAGTACTTC. Translated: CASSLGPGGPETQYF.

This clone was seen just once. Other DNA sequences in this sample translate to the same CDR3. The chain links TRBV19 to TRBJ1-1, with D perhaps matching TRBD1 (5 bases). This CDR3 has 13 residues. The V end lost 1 base, the J end lost 5 bases, and 8 bases lay between the germline ends. Germline V gives CDR1 LNHDA, CDR2 SQIVND (reference sequence). CDR3 residues: CASSIARGTEAFF. CDR3 DNA sequence: TGTGCCAGTAGTATAGCGCGGGGGACTGAAGCTTTCTTT.

This sequence joins TRBV9 and TRBJ2-5; 14 nucleotides match TRBD2. V lost 3 bases, J lost 2 bases, and 3 bases stayed unmatched. CDR1 is SGDLS, CDR2 YYNGEE, per germline. The length of the CDR3 is 16 residues. This chain's CDR3 is CASSGGTSGRQETQYF. The CDR3 region has the DNA TGTGCCAGCAGCGGGGGGACTAGCGGGAGACAAGAGACCCAGTACTTC. Together with reference TRBV9 and TRBJ2-5, the CDR3 gives the full variable domain: DSGVTQTPKHLITATGQRVTLRCSPRSGDLSVYWYQQSLDQGLQFLIQYYNGEERAKGNILERFSAQQFPDLHSELNLSSLELGDSALYFCASSGGTSGRQETQYFGPGTRLLVL.

V gene TRBV30 combines with J gene TRBJ1-2, with 7 bases that match TRBD1. Losses at the gene ends were 1 base for V and 0 bases for J; bases not matched to a gene: 8. Looked up from germline, CDR1 is GTSNPN and CDR2 is SVGIG (reference sequence). The CDR3 contains 16 residues. The CDR3 bases are TGTGCCTGGAGTGCTGGAACAGGGGCCTCTAACTATGGCTACACCTTC. Residues: CAWSAGTGASNYGYTF.

This chain connects TRBV11-2 to TRBJ2-3; D ambiguous. V lost 5 bases and J lost 2, with 17 bases in between. The CDR3 extends over 16 amino acids. Germline values: CDR1 SGHAT, CDR2 FQNNGV. The CDR3 sequence is CASSRTVSLYTDTQYF. The CDR3 DNA reads TGTGCCAGCAGCCGCACTGTCTCACTATACACAGATACGCAGTATTTT.

The CDR3 bases are TGCAGTGCTTGGCCTGGGGCGGAGCAGTACTTC. Residues: CSAWPGAEQYF. The V gene is TRBV20-1, the J gene TRBJ2-7, with D perhaps TRBD1 (5 bases). The CDR3 loop spans 11 amino acids. The germline V and J ends were trimmed by 5 bases and 7 bases, with 12 bases remaining between them. Germline CDR1 and CDR2: DFQATT and SNEGSKA (reference sequence).

The chain carries TRBV7-9 and TRBJ1-3; D is unresolved. The CDR3 extends over 17 amino acids. V was clipped by 0 bases and J by 1 base, with 13 bases between them. Germline V gene data show CDR1 as SEHNR and CDR2 as FQNEAQ (reference sequence). CDR3 nucleotide sequence: TGTGCCAGCAGCTTAGCAGGTTCGGGAAGGTCTGGAAACACCATATATTTT. Translating gives CASSLAGSGRSGNTIYF.

This clone was observed a single time. V is TRBV5-5 and J is TRBJ2-7; 9 bases line up with TRBD1. The germline V gene encodes CDR1 SGHKS and CDR2 YYEKEE (reference sequence). The CDR3 is 16 amino acids. V shed 1 base and J 0 bases; nucleotides not matched to a gene: 5. CDR3 region: CASSLRTGVHSYEQYF. The CDR3 region has the DNA TGTGCCAGCAGCTTGAGGACAGGGGTTCACTCCTACGAGCAGTACTTC.

The chain recombines TRBV5-4 with TRBJ1-3, with D perhaps TRBD1 (5 bases). This CDR3 is 16 amino acids long. Per germline, CDR1 SGHNT and CDR2 YYREEE (reference sequence). The V and J ends lost 0 bases and 0 bases respectively, with 10 bases between them. The chain's CDR3 is CASSLGGVGSGNTIYF. The CDR3 DNA sequence: TGTGCCAGCAGCTTGGGGGGGGTGGGCTCTGGAAACACCATATATTTT.

The CDR3 DNA sequence: TGCGCCAGCAGCTTTTCCCGGACTAGCGGGTTTGAGCAGTTCTTC. It is translated as CASSFSRTSGFEQFF. This sequence joins TRBV5-1 and TRBJ2-1; 11 bases fit TRBD2. CDR1 and CDR2 from the germline V gene are SGHRS and YFSETQ. The CDR3 runs to 15 residues. The V gene end was trimmed by 2 bases and the J gene end by 9 bases; junction bases not matched to a gene: 7.

The V call is TRBV5-5, the J call TRBJ2-7; 9 nucleotides align to TRBD2. The CDR3 extends over 16 amino acids. Trimming took 0 bases from V and 2 from J; bases not matched to a gene: 6. Germline lookup yields CDR1 SGHKS and CDR2 YYEKEE (reference sequence). The CDR3 bases are TGTGCCAGCAGCTTGGGCGCTAGCGGGACTGCCTACGAGCAGTACTTC. This codes for CASSLGASGTAYEQYF. Filled out from reference TRBV5-5 and TRBJ2-7, the complete variable domain reads DAGVTQSPTHLIKTRGQQVTLRCSPISGHKSVSWYQQVLGQGPQFIFQYYEKEERGRGNFPDRFSARQFPNYSSELNVNALLLGDSALYLCASSLGASGTAYEQYFGPGTRLTVT.

V and J are TRBV11-1 and TRBJ1-6; no definite D call. V lost 1 base and J 4 bases, leaving 8 bases between the germline ends. Germline assignment: CDR1 SGHAT and CDR2 FQDESV (reference sequence). This CDR3 has 15 amino acids. The CDR3 DNA sequence: TGTGCCAGCAGCTTAGATGCAGGTTATAATTCACCCCTCCACTTT. Its protein is CASSLDAGYNSPLHF.

The chain uses TRBV12-3 or TRBV12-4 and TRBJ1-1; D is undetermined. With 3 bases removed from V and 1 base from J, the gap between germline ends came to 6 bases. This CDR3 has 13 residues. CDR3: CASSFAQNTEAFF. CDR3 sequence (DNA): TGTGCCAGCAGTTTTGCACAGAACACTGAAGCTTTCTTT.

The V and J genes are TRBV3-1 (or the pseudogene TRBV3-2) and TRBJ2-5; no clear D gene. Trimming left V 2 bases short and J 4 bases short, with 11 bases between. The CDR3 runs to 14 residues. CDR1 and CDR2 from the germline V gene are LGHDT and YNNKEL (reference sequence). CDR3 protein: CASSQTSTSETQYF. Here the CDR3 DNA reads TGTGCCAGCAGCCAAACCTCAACTTCAGAGACCCAGTACTTC.

The chain couples TRBV6-1 to TRBJ1-5, with 7 bases matching TRBD1. Germline-derived CDR1 and CDR2 are MNHNS and SASEGT. J gave up 7 bases and V 0 bases, and 6 bases lay outside the gene matches. CDR3 length: 15 residues. CDR3 protein: CASSEARAGGQPQHF. In DNA form, the CDR3 reads TGTGCCAGCAGTGAAGCGAGGGCAGGGGGGCAGCCCCAGCATTTT.